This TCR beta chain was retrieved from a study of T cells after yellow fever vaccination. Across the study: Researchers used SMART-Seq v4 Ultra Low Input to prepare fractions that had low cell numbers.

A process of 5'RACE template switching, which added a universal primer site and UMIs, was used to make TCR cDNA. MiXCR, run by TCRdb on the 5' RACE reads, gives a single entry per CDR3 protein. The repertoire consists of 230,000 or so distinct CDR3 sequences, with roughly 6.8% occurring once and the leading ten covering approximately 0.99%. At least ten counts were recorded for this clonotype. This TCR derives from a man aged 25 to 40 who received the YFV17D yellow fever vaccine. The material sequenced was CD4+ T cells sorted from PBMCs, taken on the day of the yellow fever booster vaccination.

CDR3 protein: CASSEIGGTVSGANVLTF. The CDR3 region has the DNA TGTGCCAGCAGTGAAATCGGCGGGACAGTCTCTGGGGCCAACGTCCTGACTTTC. This chain connects TRBV6-1 to TRBJ2-6; TRBD1 might be the D (7 bases). CDR1 and CDR2 (germline): MNHNS, SASEGT. The ends were cut back, 2 bases at V and 0 bases at J, with 14 bases in the middle. The CDR3 consists of 18 residues.